Below are 19 T cell receptor beta chains sequenced from a single sample in a study of blood T cell repertoires in COVID-19. Produced via immunoSEQ multiplex PCR; TCRdb's table is partial and in-frame only. The sample includes 100,000 to 150,000 clones, roughly three quarters seen only once; the top ten take about 39%. The sequenced material came from peripheral blood. The receptors originated from a man in his forties with active or convalescent COVID-19.

Details on this clone: Other DNA sequences from this sample encode an identical CDR3 as well. The chain links TRBV4-2 to TRBJ2-1, with a tentative D call TRBD1 (5 bases). V shed 0 bases and J shed 0 bases, with 6 bases lying between them. The CDR3 sequence is 15 residues long. From germline, CDR1 is LGHNA and CDR2 YNFKEQ. CDR3 amino acids: CASSQDRGSYNEQFF. DNA of the CDR3: TGTGCCAGCAGCCAAGATAGGGGCTCCTACAATGAGCAGTTCTTC.

V usage is TRBV15 and J usage is TRBJ2-6; TRBD1 might be the D (6 bases). Trimming took off 5 bases at V and 0 bases at J, with 20 bases between the two ends. CDR1 is LNHNV and CDR2 is YYDKDF in the germline V gene (reference sequence). The CDR3 totals 19 residues. CDR3 coding DNA: TGTGCCACCAGCGCCGCTCCAGGGGATCTAAGCTCTGGGGCCAACGTCCTGACTTTC. Its translation is CATSAAPGDLSSGANVLTF.

This clone was seen just once. This rearrangement joins TRBV5-4 to TRBJ2-7; 9 bases align to TRBD1. Trimming removed 3 bases from V and 5 bases from J; junction bases left unmatched: 3. The CDR3 has 13 amino acids. Germline V gene data show CDR1 as SGHNT and CDR2 as YYREEE (reference sequence). CDR3 coding DNA: TGTGCCAGCAGCTGGGACAGGGTCCACGAGCAGTACTTC. Translating gives CASSWDRVHEQYF. Based on the CDR3 plus reference TRBV5-4 and TRBJ2-7, the full variable domain is ETGVTQSPTHLIKTRGQQVTLRCSSQSGHNTVSWYQQALGQGPQFIFQYYREEENGRGNFPPRFSGLQFPNYSSELNVNALELDDSALYLCASSWDRVHEQYFGPGTRLTVT.

The sample holds a few counts of this clone. The chain has TRBV19 and TRBJ1-5; TRBD1 aligns across 9 bases. Trimming took 9 bases from V and 2 from J; bases not matched to a gene: 14. Germline loops: CDR1 LNHDA, CDR2 SQIVND (reference sequence). This CDR3 has 17 amino acids. CDR3 in DNA: TGTGCCAGCACCGGCGACAGGGGGTTGTTGGGCAATCAGCCCCAGCATTTT. Protein sequence: CASTGDRGLLGNQPQHF. Full variable domain (remainder filled in from reference TRBV19 and TRBJ1-5): DGGITQSPKYLFRKEGQNVTLSCEQNLNHDAMYWYRQDPGQGLRLIYYSQIVNDFQKGDIAEGYSVSREKKESFPLTVTSAQKNPTAFYLCASTGDRGLLGNQPQHFGDGTRLSIL.

This clone was picked up one time. This rearrangement joins TRBV6-5 to TRBJ2-7, with 8 positions matching TRBD2. The CDR3 extends over 13 amino acids. Trimming removed 7 bases from V and 5 bases from J; junction bases left unmatched: 7. Germline V gives CDR1 MNHEY, CDR2 SVGAGI. As DNA, the CDR3 is TGTGCCAGCAACGCGGGAGGAGTCAACGAGCAGTACTTC. It codes for CASNAGGVNEQYF.

This chain uses TRBV5-1 with TRBJ2-7; D ambiguous. Germline loops: CDR1 SGHRS, CDR2 YFSETQ. Trimming shortened V by 4 bases and J by 3 bases, and 17 bases separated the two germline ends. This CDR3 has 15 amino acids. Here the CDR3 reads CASSPEAGSVYEQYF. CDR3 sequence (DNA): TGCGCCAGCAGCCCGGAAGCAGGTTCCGTCTACGAGCAGTACTTC.

The CDR3 DNA follows: TGCAGCGTCCCCCGCGTGACTAGCGGAGGACCTTTCTACAATGAGCAGTTCTTC. Protein product: CSVPRVTSGGPFYNEQFF. The gene calls are TRBV29-1 and TRBJ2-1; 9 nucleotides align to TRBD2. This CDR3 is 18 amino acids long. Germline assignment: CDR1 SQVTM and CDR2 ANQGSEA. V was pared by 6 bases and J by 3 bases, with 18 bases of the junction left unmatched.

V gene TRBV19 combines with J gene TRBJ2-2, with TRBD2 identical over 15 bases. The CDR3 extends over 20 amino acids. The ends lost 4 bases at V and 4 bases at J; junction bases unmatched: 13. Per the germline V gene, CDR1 is LNHDA and CDR2 is SQIVND (reference sequence). CDR3: CASSNKRTSGGEPFTGELFF. The DNA for the CDR3 is TGTGCCAGTAGTAACAAAAGGACTAGCGGGGGGGAGCCCTTCACCGGGGAGCTGTTTTTT.

This CDR3 is CASSLPGRGVAFF. For the CDR3, the DNA is TGTGCCAGCAGTTTACCGGGGCGGGGAGTCGCTTTCTTT. V gene TRBV28 combines with J gene TRBJ1-1; D may be TRBD1 (5 bases). V was cut by 2 bases and J by 11 bases, with 15 bases left in between. The V gene's germline CDR1 is MDHEN and CDR2 SYDVKM. This CDR3 contains 13 residues.

This chain links TRBV19 with TRBJ1-3, with no clear D. The CDR3 covers 14 residues. Germline V gives CDR1 LNHDA, CDR2 SQIVND (reference sequence). Trimming shortened V by 7 bases and J by 2 bases, and 12 bases separated the two germline ends. CDR3 in amino acids: CASNPSGTGNTIYF. The CDR3 DNA reads as TGTGCCAGTAACCCCTCCGGGACTGGAAACACCATATATTTT.

V usage is TRBV30 and J usage is TRBJ2-2, with 7 bases identical to TRBD2. The CDR3 covers 14 residues. CDR1 and CDR2 from the germline V gene are GTSNPN and SVGIG (reference sequence). V trimming: 1 base; J trimming: 4 bases; junction bases outside the gene matches: 3. The CDR3 region has the DNA TGTGCCTGGAGTGGGCTAGCGGCCACCGGGGAGCTGTTTTTT. It encodes CAWSGLAATGELFF.

The genes are TRBV3-1 (or the pseudogene TRBV3-2) and TRBJ2-1, with TRBD2 matching over 9 bases. Germline-derived CDR1 and CDR2 are LGHDT and YNNKEL (reference sequence). The trim removed 1 base at V and 4 bases at J, leaving 8 bases unmatched. The CDR3 covers 17 residues. CDR3 residues: CASSQGVKREVYNEQFF. Written as DNA, the CDR3 is TGTGCCAGCAGCCAAGGGGTTAAGCGGGAGGTTTACAATGAGCAGTTCTTC.

This clone has ten or more counts. The rearrangement joins TRBV9 to TRBJ2-2; TRBD2 agrees at 7 bases. The V gene end was trimmed by 0 bases and the J gene end by 6 bases; junction bases not matched to a gene: 8. In germline, CDR1 is SGDLS, CDR2 YYNGEE. CDR3 length: 16 residues. The CDR3 nucleotides are TGTGCCAGCAGCGTAGGACTAGCTATCGGTGCCGGGGAGCTGTTTTTT. It codes for CASSVGLAIGAGELFF.

The chain links TRBV3-1 (or the pseudogene TRBV3-2) to TRBJ2-2; D is ambiguous. CDR3 length: 13 amino acids. Trimming cost V 1 base and J 6 bases, with 6 bases left between them. CDR1 is LGHDT, CDR2 YNNKEL, per germline (reference sequence). CDR3 coding DNA: TGTGCCAGCAGCCAAGCGGTCCCCGGGGAGCTGTTTTTT. This gives the protein CASSQAVPGELFF.

This rearrangement joins TRBV7-2 to TRBJ2-3, with 7 bases that match TRBD2. The CDR3 totals 16 residues. Per the germline V gene, CDR1 is SGHTA and CDR2 is FQGNSA. V was clipped by 0 bases and J by 6 bases; unmatched bases: 9. CDR3 in DNA: TGTGCCAGCAGCTTAGCCCTAGCGGCCGGGGTGGATACGCAGTATTTT. This encodes CASSLALAAGVDTQYF.

The V gene is TRBV27, the J gene TRBJ2-1, with D perhaps TRBD1 (5 bases). V was trimmed by 8 bases and J by 8 bases, leaving 16 bases between them. Germline V gene sequence: CDR1 MNHEY, CDR2 SMNVEV (reference sequence). The CDR3 has 13 amino acids. CDR3 residues: CASAPGRGDEQFF. Here the CDR3 DNA reads TGTGCCAGCGCCCCCGGTAGGGGCGATGAGCAGTTCTTC.

This chain joins TRBV7-9 and TRBJ1-5, with TRBD1 matching 7 bases. CDR3 length: 13 amino acids. The germline gives CDR1 SEHNR, CDR2 FQNEAQ (reference sequence). V shed 5 bases, J shed 4 bases, and the junction held 2 bases outside the gene matches. The CDR3 sequence is CASSQTGNQPQHF. The CDR3 bases are TGTGCCAGCAGCCAGACAGGGAATCAGCCCCAGCATTTT.

The chain has TRBV3-1 (or the pseudogene TRBV3-2) and TRBJ1-2; no clear D gene. The germline V and J ends were trimmed by 4 bases and 4 bases, with 10 bases remaining between them. The length of the CDR3 is 13 residues. CDR1 and CDR2 from the germline V gene are LGHDT and YNNKEL (reference sequence). CDR3 DNA: TGTGCCAGCAGCCTCGGCGGAGCCTATGGCTACACCTTC. It encodes CASSLGGAYGYTF.

The chain combines TRBV13 with TRBJ2-3; no clear D. The CDR3 runs 13 residues. CDR1 PRHDT and CDR2 FYEKMQ come from the germline V gene (reference sequence). V lost 4 bases, J lost 0 bases, and 5 bases lay in between. The CDR3 sequence is CASSSISTDTQYF. The CDR3 DNA is TGTGCCAGCAGCTCTATAAGCACAGATACGCAGTATTTT.